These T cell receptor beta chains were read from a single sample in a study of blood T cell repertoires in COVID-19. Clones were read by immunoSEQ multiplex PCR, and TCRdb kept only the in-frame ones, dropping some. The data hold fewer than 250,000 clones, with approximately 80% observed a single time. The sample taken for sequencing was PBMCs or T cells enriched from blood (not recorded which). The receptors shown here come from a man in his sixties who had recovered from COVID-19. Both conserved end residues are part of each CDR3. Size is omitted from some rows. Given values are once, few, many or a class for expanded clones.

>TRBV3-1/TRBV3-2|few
CASRDDRQPRSGELFF
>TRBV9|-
CASSPDTGGEKLFF
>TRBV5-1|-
CASSPLAGGSDTQYF
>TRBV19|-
CATRDRGLEKLFF
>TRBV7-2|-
CASSTSGGVYEQFF
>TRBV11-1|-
CASSLSGGREDTQYF
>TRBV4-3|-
CASSQAAGVGEQYF
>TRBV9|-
CASSSGQGWDEQFF
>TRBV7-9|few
CASSLAGAAYEQYF
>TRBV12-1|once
CASSRGDRGLLSNQPQHF
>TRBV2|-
CASSETRGQPQHF
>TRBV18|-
CASSPTGRNQPQHF
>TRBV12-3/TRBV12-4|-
CASSLYLGYTF
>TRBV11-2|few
CASSTNTGGSSPLHF
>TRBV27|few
CASSGTSGAYEQYF
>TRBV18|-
CASSSRTVNTGELFF
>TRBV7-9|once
CASRRNPGQGYTGELFF
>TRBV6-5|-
CASLHQGAGEQFF
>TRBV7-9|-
CASSPLIDANTGELFF
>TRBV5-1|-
CASNKDRGGTEAFF